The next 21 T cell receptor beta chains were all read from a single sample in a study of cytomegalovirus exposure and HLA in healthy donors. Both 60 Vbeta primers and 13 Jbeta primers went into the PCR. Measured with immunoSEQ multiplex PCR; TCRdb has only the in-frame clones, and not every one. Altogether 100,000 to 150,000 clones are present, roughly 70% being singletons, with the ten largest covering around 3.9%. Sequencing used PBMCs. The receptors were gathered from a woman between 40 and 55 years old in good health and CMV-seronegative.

This chain's CDR3 is CASSRGGGSMGEQFF. The CDR3 DNA follows: TGTGCCAGCAGCCGAGGTGGGGGGTCCATGGGGGAGCAGTTCTTC. This chain connects TRBV7-7 to TRBJ2-1; a possible D gene is TRBD2 (6 bases). Deletions cut 5 bases from V and 10 bases from J, with 21 bases between. Looked up from germline, CDR1 is SSHAT and CDR2 is FNYEAQ (reference sequence). The CDR3 sequence is 15 residues long.

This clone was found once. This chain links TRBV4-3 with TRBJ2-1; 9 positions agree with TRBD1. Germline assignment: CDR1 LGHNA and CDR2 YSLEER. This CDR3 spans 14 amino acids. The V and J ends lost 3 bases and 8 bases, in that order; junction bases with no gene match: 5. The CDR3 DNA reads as TGCGCCAGCAGCCAGGGACAGGGCGTCTATGAGCAGTTCTTC. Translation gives CASSQGQGVYEQFF.

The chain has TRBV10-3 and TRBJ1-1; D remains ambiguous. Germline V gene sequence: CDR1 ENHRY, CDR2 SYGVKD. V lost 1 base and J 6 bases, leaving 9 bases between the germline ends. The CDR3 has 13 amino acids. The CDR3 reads CAISEYSRAEAFF. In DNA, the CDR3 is TGTGCCATCAGTGAGTACAGTCGCGCTGAAGCTTTCTTT.

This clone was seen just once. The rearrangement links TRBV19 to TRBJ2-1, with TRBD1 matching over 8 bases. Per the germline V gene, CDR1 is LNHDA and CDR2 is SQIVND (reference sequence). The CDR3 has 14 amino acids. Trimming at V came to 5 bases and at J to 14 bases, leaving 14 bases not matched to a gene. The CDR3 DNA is TGTGCCAGTAGTGTACGGACAGGGTTGGATCATAAGTTCTTC. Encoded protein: CASSVRTGLDHKFF.

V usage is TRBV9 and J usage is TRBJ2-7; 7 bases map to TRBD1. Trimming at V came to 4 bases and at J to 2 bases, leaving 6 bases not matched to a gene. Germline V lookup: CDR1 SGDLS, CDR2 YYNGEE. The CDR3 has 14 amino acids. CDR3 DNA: TGTGCCAGCAGCCCCCGACAGGGCGCCTACGAGCAGTACTTC. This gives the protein CASSPRQGAYEQYF.

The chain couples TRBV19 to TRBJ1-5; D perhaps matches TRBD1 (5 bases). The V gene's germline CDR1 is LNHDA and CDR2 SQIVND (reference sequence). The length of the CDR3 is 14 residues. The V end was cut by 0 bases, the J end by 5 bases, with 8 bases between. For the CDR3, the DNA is TGTGCCAGTAGTATAGAAGGGGTGGATCAGCCCCAGCATTTT. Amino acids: CASSIEGVDQPQHF.

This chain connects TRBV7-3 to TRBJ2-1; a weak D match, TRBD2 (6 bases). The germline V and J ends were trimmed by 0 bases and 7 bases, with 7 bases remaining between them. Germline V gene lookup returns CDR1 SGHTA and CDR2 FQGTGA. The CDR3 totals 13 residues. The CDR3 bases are TGTGCCAGCAGCTTAACTCGGGGGAATGAGCAGTTCTTC. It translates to CASSLTRGNEQFF.

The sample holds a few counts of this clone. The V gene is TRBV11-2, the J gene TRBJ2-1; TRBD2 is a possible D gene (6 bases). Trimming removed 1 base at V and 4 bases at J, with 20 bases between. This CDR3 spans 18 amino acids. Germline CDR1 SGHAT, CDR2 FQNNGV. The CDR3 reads CASSLGGGLRTIYNEQFF. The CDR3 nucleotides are TGTGCCAGCAGCTTAGGGGGAGGACTCCGGACTATATACAATGAGCAGTTCTTC.

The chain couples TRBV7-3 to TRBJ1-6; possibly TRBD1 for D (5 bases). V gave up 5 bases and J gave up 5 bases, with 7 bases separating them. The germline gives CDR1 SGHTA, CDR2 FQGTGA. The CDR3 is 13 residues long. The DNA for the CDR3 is TGTGCCAGCAGCCGACAGAATAATTCACCCCTCCACTTT. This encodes CASSRQNNSPLHF.

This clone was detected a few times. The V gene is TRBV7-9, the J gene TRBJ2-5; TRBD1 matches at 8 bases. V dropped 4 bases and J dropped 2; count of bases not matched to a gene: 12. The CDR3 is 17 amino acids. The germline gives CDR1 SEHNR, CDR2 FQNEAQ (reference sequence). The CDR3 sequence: CASSSLWGTGGQETQYF. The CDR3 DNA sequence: TGTGCCAGCAGCTCATTATGGGGAACAGGGGGTCAAGAGACCCAGTACTTC.

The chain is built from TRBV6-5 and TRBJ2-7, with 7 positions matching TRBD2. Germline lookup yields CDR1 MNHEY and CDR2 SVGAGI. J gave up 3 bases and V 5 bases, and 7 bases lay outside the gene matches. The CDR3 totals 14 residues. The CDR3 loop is CASSNSAGDYEQYF. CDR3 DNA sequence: TGTGCCAGCAGTAATTCCGCGGGGGACTACGAGCAGTACTTC.

Here the CDR3 reads CASSPQDRADYETQYF. The CDR3 bases are TGTGCCAGCAGCCCCCAGGACAGGGCGGATTATGAGACCCAGTACTTC. The rearrangement joins TRBV13 to TRBJ2-5, with 8 bases matching TRBD1. The CDR3 contains 16 residues. Germline V lookup: CDR1 PRHDT, CDR2 FYEKMQ (reference sequence). Unmatched junction bases numbered 13, after V lost 5 bases and J lost 5 bases.

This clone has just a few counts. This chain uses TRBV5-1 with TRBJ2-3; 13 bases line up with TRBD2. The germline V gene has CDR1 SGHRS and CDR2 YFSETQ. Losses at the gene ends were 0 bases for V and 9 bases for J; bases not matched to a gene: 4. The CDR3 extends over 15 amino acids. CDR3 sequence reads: CASSLDTSGGATQYF. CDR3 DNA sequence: TGCGCCAGCAGCTTGGATACTAGCGGGGGGGCCACGCAGTATTTT.

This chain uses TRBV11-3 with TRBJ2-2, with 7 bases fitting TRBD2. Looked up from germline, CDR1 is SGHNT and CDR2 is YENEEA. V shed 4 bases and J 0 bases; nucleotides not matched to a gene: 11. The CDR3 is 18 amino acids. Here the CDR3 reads CASSSPSGSGPNTGELFF. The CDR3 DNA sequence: TGTGCCAGCAGCTCCCCCTCGGGTAGCGGGCCGAACACCGGGGAGCTGTTTTTT. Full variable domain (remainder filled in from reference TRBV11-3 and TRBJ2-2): EAGVVQSPRYKIIEKKQPVAFWCNPISGHNTLYWYLQNLGQGPELLIRYENEEAVDDSQLPKDRFSAERLKGVDSTLKIQPAELGDSAVYLCASSSPSGSGPNTGELFFGEGSRLTVL.

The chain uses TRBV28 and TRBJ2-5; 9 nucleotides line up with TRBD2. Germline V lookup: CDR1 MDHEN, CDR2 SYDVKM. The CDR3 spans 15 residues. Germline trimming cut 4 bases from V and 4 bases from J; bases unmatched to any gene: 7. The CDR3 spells CASSYAGGARETQYF. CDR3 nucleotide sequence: TGTGCCAGCAGTTACGCGGGAGGGGCTCGAGAGACCCAGTACTTC.

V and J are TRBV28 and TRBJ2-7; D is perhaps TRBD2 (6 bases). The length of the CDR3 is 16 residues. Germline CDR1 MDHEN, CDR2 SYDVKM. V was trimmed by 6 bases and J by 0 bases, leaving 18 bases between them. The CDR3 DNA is TGTGCCAGCAGCTTGACACTAGCAGGGAGCTCCTACGAGCAGTACTTC. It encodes CASSLTLAGSSYEQYF.

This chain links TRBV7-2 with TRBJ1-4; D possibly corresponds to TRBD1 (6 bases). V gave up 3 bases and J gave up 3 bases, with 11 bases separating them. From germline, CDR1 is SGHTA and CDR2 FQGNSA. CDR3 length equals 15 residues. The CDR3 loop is CASSLGGAANEKLFF. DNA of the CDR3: TGTGCCAGCAGCTTGGGGGGGGCGGCTAATGAAAAACTGTTTTTT.

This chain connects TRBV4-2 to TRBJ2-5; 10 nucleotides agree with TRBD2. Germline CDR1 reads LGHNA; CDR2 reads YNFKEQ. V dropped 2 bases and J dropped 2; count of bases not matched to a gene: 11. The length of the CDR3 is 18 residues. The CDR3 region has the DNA TGTGCCAGCAGCCAAAAGACGGCGACTAGCGGGTCTCAAGAGACCCAGTACTTC. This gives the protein CASSQKTATSGSQETQYF.

As DNA, the CDR3 is TGTGCCAGCAGCCAACAGGGCCTACGGGGCTATGGCTACACCTTC. It specifies CASSQQGLRGYGYTF. The rearrangement links TRBV5-6 to TRBJ1-2, with a possible D match to TRBD1 (6 bases). The CDR3 is 15 residues long. Looked up from germline, CDR1 is SGHDT and CDR2 is YYEEEE. V was clipped by 4 bases and J by 4 bases, with 17 bases between them.

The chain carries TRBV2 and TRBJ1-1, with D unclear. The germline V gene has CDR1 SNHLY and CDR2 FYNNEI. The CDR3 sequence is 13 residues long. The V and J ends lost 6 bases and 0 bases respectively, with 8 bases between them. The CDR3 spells CASRTEMNTEAFF. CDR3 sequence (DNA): TGTGCCAGCAGGACGGAGATGAACACTGAAGCTTTCTTT.

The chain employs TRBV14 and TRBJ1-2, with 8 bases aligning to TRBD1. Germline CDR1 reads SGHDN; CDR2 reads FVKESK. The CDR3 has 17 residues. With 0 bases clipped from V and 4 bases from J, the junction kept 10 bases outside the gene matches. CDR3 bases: TGTGCCAGCAGCCAAGAAGGGTGGGGACAGGACTTCTATGGCTACACCTTC. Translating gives CASSQEGWGQDFYGYTF.